This T cell receptor beta chain is from a study of metastatic and nonmetastatic thyroid tumors. Study summary: For malignant and benign thyroid patients, tumor or nodule tissue and blood were the sources whose repertoires were compared.

All patients were treatment-naive before thyroid surgery. This clone was seen only a few times. Its antigen is not known. The DNA is left out, because the CDR3 cannot be placed on it with certainty; the CDR3 is given as TCRdb lists it. TCRdb called clones again from the PCR reads with MiXCR. Altogether tens of thousands of clones are present, approximately 17% being singletons, with the ten largest covering around 13%. General study points: Reportedly, malignant thyroid tumors had significantly higher TCR beta diversity than benign nodules, in blood and tumor.

The germline V gene has CDR1 MNHEY and CDR2 SVGAGI. The CDR3 extends over 13 residues, inclusive of both ends. This TCR was sampled from a female donor with papillary thyroid cancer or a benign thyroid nodule (not recorded which). Some clones in this sample may be carry-over from other donors' samples. This chain connects TRBV6-5 to TRBJ2-7. The source material was tumor tissue. CDR3 in amino acids: CASSSSYFQEKYF.